The rows below give T cell receptor beta chains drawn from one sample of a study of memory CD4+ T cells and cytomegalovirus serostatus. Method: immunoSEQ multiplex PCR; TCRdb's copy keeps in-frame clones and lacks some. This sample has around 60,000 clones, with more than 75% found just once. Sequencing was carried out using memory CD4+ T cells from blood. Source of these receptors: an adult in good health and CMV-seronegative. Both conserved end residues are part of each CDR3. The order of the fields is J gene, clone size, V gene, CDR3 protein. Part of the rows lack a size; the others show once, few, many or a class for expanded clones.

J gene: TRBJ1-1; clone size: NA; V gene: TRBV6-5; CDR3 protein: CAASEGGNTEAFF
J gene: TRBJ1-2; clone size: few; V gene: TRBV2; CDR3 protein: CANPTGKGYTF
J gene: TRBJ1-2; clone size: NA; V gene: TRBV7-9; CDR3 protein: CASSLAGWGVDYGYTF
J gene: TRBJ1-1; clone size: few; V gene: TRBV5-1; CDR3 protein: CASSVTVNTEAFF
J gene: TRBJ1-2; clone size: NA; V gene: TRBV18; CDR3 protein: CASSPDRVPGYTF
J gene: TRBJ1-4; clone size: NA; V gene: TRBV5-6; CDR3 protein: CASSLVGRGTNEKLFF
J gene: TRBJ1-1; clone size: NA; V gene: TRBV6-5; CDR3 protein: CASSYRRERIEAFF
J gene: TRBJ2-6; clone size: NA; V gene: TRBV21-1; CDR3 protein: CASSKGVGTGISGANVLTF
J gene: TRBJ1-4; clone size: NA; V gene: TRBV4-1; CDR3 protein: CASRLEGAGGEKLFF
J gene: TRBJ1-2; clone size: once; V gene: TRBV6-4; CDR3 protein: CASGMDNMAGAHYGYTF
J gene: TRBJ1-5; clone size: NA; V gene: TRBV4-2; CDR3 protein: CASSQDSRSNQPQHF
J gene: TRBJ2-1; clone size: NA; V gene: TRBV21-1; CDR3 protein: CASSKGPEYNEQFF
J gene: TRBJ2-7; clone size: NA; V gene: TRBV28; CDR3 protein: CASSFGLAEPSSYEQYF
J gene: TRBJ1-5; clone size: NA; V gene: TRBV5-1; CDR3 protein: CASSPGLADPPQHF
J gene: TRBJ2-3; clone size: once; V gene: TRBV7-6; CDR3 protein: CASSLGGTSDTQYF
J gene: TRBJ1-2; clone size: NA; V gene: TRBV28; CDR3 protein: CASSLPGYGYTF
J gene: TRBJ2-1; clone size: NA; V gene: TRBV2; CDR3 protein: CASRGLAGGEQFF
J gene: TRBJ2-1; clone size: NA; V gene: TRBV10-3; CDR3 protein: CAISAPERQGGLDNEQFF
J gene: TRBJ2-1; clone size: NA; V gene: TRBV19; CDR3 protein: CASLPRVGGRANEQFF
J gene: TRBJ1-1; clone size: NA; V gene: TRBV7-9; CDR3 protein: CASSLRPANTEAFF
J gene: TRBJ2-2; clone size: NA; V gene: TRBV9; CDR3 protein: CASSPRTRMNTGELFF
J gene: TRBJ2-1; clone size: NA; V gene: TRBV6-1; CDR3 protein: CASSEFQGSYNEQFF
J gene: TRBJ2-1; clone size: NA; V gene: TRBV11-2; CDR3 protein: CASSPVPGTGHNEQFF
J gene: TRBJ1-1; clone size: few; V gene: TRBV28; CDR3 protein: CASSFFREAFF
J gene: TRBJ2-6; clone size: NA; V gene: TRBV7-6; CDR3 protein: CASSSWSPRDSDSGANVLTF
J gene: TRBJ1-1; clone size: NA; V gene: TRBV5-6; CDR3 protein: CASSLPHGEGRNTEAFF
J gene: TRBJ1-1; clone size: few; V gene: TRBV9; CDR3 protein: CASSVSMNTEAFF